These T cell receptor beta chains were read from a single sample in a study of shared clonotypes between healthy human individuals. Profiling relied on immunoSEQ multiplex PCR, and the TCRdb table lists in-frame clones only, not all of them. This table holds approximately 2,200,000 clones, about 93% found once. Sample: naive CD8+ T cells from PBMCs. These TCRs come from a man younger than 35 in good health. Some clones in this sample may be carry-over from other donors' samples. The CDR3 runs from the conserved cysteine through the conserved F or W. A D gene is named only where the DNA matches it firmly. Rows give clone size only sometimes, using once, few, many, or a class for an expanded clone.

once TRBJ1-5 TRBV19 - TGTGCCAGTAGCACGGACCGGTCCACCAATCAGCCCCAGCATTTT CASSTDRSTNQPQHF
- TRBJ1-2 TRBV27 - TGTGCCAGCAGTCCCCAGGGCCCCTATGGCTACACCTTC CASSPQGPYGYTF
- TRBJ2-1 TRBV5-1 - TGCGCCAGCAGCTTACAGTTCGGGTCCTACAATGAGCAGTTCTTC CASSLQFGSYNEQFF
- TRBJ2-1 TRBV13 TRBD2 TGTGCCAGCAGCTCCGGGGGGGAACCCTCCTACAATGAGCAGTTCTTC CASSSGGEPSYNEQFF
once TRBJ2-7 TRBV7-6 TRBD1 TGTGCCAGCAGCGACCGGGACAGGGCCTACGAGCAGTACTTC CASSDRDRAYEQYF
- TRBJ1-4 TRBV27 - TGTGCCAGCAGTTACAGAATTAATGAAAAACTGTTTTTT CASSYRINEKLFF
- TRBJ2-7 TRBV6-5 TRBD1 TGTGCCAGCAGACCCCGACAGGGGGCCTACGAGCAGTACTTC CASRPRQGAYEQYF
- TRBJ2-2 TRBV19 TRBD2 TGTGCCAGTAGCATTGTAATAGCGGGGCTCGGGGAGCTGTTTTTT CASSIVIAGLGELFF
- TRBJ1-2 TRBV10-3 TRBD1 TGTGCCATCAGTGAGTCGAGGACAGGGGTACCTTATGGCTACACCTTC CAISESRTGVPYGYTF
- TRBJ2-7 TRBV27 - TGTGCCAGCAGTTTATTCGGTAGTAAGACCTACGAGCAGTACTTC CASSLFGSKTYEQYF
- TRBJ1-1 TRBV27 - TGTGCCAGCAGTCTAGACGGTAAACAGGGTCGGCTGAACACTGAAGCTTTCTTT CASSLDGKQGRLNTEAFF
- TRBJ2-7 TRBV10-1 TRBD2 TGCGCCAGCCCCGGGACTACCTACGAGCAGTACTTC CASPGTTYEQYF
- TRBJ2-7 TRBV4-1 - TGCGCCAGCAGCCAAGTCGGAGGGGGCGGCTACGAGCAGTACTTC CASSQVGGGGYEQYF
- TRBJ2-6 TRBV11-2 - TGTGCCAGCAGCTTCCCTGGAGGGGCCAACGTCCTGACTTTC CASSFPGGANVLTF
- TRBJ2-3 TRBV27 TRBD1 TGTGCCAGCAGTTCCTGGACAGGGAGGGATACGCAGTATTTT CASSSWTGRDTQYF
- TRBJ2-7 TRBV5-8 - TGTGCCAGCAGCCCCCCGGGCGGGGCCACCCGAGAGCAGTACTTC CASSPPGGATREQYF
- TRBJ2-3 TRBV20-1 - TGCAGTGCTAGATACGCAGATACGCAGTATTTT CSARYADTQYF
- TRBJ2-5 TRBV18 - TGTGCCAGCTCACCCGCGGGGAGGGAGACCCAGTACTTC CASSPAGRETQYF
- TRBJ1-1 TRBV4-1 - TGCGCCAGCAGCGAATGGGACCGGCTGAACACTGAAGCTTTCTTT CASSEWDRLNTEAFF
- TRBJ2-7 TRBV2 - TGTGCCAGCAGTGATTCCCCCGTTTCGGGGAACCCCTACGAGCAGTACTTC CASSDSPVSGNPYEQYF
- TRBJ2-1 TRBV29-1 - TGCAGCGTTGCCGGGGCGCGGAGGATAGACAATGAGCAGTTCTTC CSVAGARRIDNEQFF